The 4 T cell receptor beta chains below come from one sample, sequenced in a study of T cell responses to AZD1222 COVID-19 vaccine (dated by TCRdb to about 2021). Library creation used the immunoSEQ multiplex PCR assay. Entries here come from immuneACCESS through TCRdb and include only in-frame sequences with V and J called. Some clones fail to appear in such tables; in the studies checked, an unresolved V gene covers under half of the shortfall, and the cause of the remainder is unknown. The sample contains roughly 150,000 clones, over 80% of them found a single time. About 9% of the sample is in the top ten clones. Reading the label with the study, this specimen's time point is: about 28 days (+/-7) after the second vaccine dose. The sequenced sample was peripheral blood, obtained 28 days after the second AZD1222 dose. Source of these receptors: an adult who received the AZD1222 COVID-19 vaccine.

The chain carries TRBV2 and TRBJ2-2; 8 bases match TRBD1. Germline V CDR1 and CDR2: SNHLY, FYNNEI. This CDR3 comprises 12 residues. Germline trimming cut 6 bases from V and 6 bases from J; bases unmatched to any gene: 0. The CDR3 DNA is TGTGCCAGCAGGGACAGGGCCGGGGAGCTGTTTTTT. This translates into CASRDRAGELFF.

The CDR3 sequence is CASSVPGPLHF. In DNA, the CDR3 is TGTGCCAGCAGCGTGCCGGGGCCCCTCCACTTT. The V call is TRBV9, the J call TRBJ1-6; D unresolved. V shed 2 bases and J shed 13 bases, with 7 bases lying between them. This CDR3 is built from 11 residues. CDR1 and CDR2 (germline): SGDLS, YYNGEE. Together with reference TRBV9 and TRBJ1-6, the CDR3 gives the full variable domain: DSGVTQTPKHLITATGQRVTLRCSPRSGDLSVYWYQQSLDQGLQFLIQYYNGEERAKGNILERFSAQQFPDLHSELNLSSLELGDSALYFCASSVPGPLHFGNGTRLTVT.

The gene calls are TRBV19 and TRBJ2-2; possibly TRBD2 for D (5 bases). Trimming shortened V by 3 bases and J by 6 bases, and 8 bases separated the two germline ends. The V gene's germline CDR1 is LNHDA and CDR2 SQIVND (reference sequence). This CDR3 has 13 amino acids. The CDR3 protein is CASSILRAGELFF. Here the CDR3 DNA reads TGTGCCAGTAGTATTTTGCGGGCCGGGGAGCTGTTTTTT.

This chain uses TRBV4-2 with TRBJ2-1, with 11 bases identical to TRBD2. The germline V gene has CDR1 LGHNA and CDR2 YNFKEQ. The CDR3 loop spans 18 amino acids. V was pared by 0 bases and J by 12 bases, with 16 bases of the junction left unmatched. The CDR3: CASSQEGGLAGGQLGQFF. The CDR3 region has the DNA TGTGCCAGCAGCCAAGAAGGGGGTTTAGCGGGAGGGCAGCTGGGGCAGTTCTTC.